Listed below are T cell receptor beta chains from one sample, sequenced in a study of graft-versus-host responses after intestinal transplantation. TCRdb keeps only in-frame clones here, not all; method: immunoSEQ multiplex PCR. This sample yields 90,000 to 100,000 clones, of which more than 70% are seen a single time; around 1.4% belongs to the top ten. Sequenced here: PBMCs, sampled 255 days after intestinal transplant. The receptors here all came from a human patient who received an intestinal transplant, so some T cells may come from the graft donor. The CDR3 runs from the conserved cysteine through the conserved F or W. Each record gives: V gene, J gene, CDR3 protein.

>TRBV30|TRBJ1-2
CAWTPGQVLNYGYTF
>TRBV7-7|TRBJ2-3
CASSLGAGGPGDTQYF
>TRBV7-2|TRBJ1-5
CASSLQNQPQHF
>TRBV7-9|TRBJ2-3
CASSANQRKSTDTQYF
>TRBV28|TRBJ2-5
CASSTGTSRQETQYF
>TRBV6-5|TRBJ2-1
CASSKEIGSGNEQFF
>TRBV4-1|TRBJ1-4
CASSYRGSNEKLFF
>TRBV4-1|TRBJ2-3
CASSQEGGRADTQYF
>TRBV6-5|TRBJ1-2
CASSYGQGAHYGYTF
>TRBV5-1|TRBJ2-2
CASSLWGPNTGELFF
>TRBV27|TRBJ2-7
CASSLSARYEQYF
>TRBV11-2|TRBJ1-1
CASSLPGRTEAFF
>TRBV27|TRBJ1-2
CASSLRAGGLYGYTF
>TRBV18|TRBJ1-5
CASSSLATGSQHF
>TRBV14|TRBJ2-1
CASSQLTGTPYNEQFF
>TRBV4-1|TRBJ1-2
CASSQGQVSSYGYTF
>TRBV7-3|TRBJ2-1
CASSQGSPTNEQFF
>TRBV28|TRBJ1-4
CASSNGQGREKLFF
>TRBV27|TRBJ2-1
CASSLWTSKNEQFF
>TRBV6-5|TRBJ2-1
CASGGQRDLNEQFF
>TRBV19|TRBJ1-2
CASSIEKGQGYGYTF
>TRBV6-6|TRBJ1-1
CASTDSGRARVEAFF
>TRBV27|TRBJ2-7
CASSFSQGAGEQYF
>TRBV28|TRBJ1-1
CASSPTGPHTEAFF
>TRBV7-2|TRBJ1-1
CASSLNTGYVTEAFF
>TRBV28|TRBJ2-3
CASSSPLADTQYF
>TRBV27|TRBJ1-1
CASSFRSDTEAFF
>TRBV27|TRBJ1-3
CARSPRGSGNTIYF
>TRBV15|TRBJ1-4
CATRVGHRGREKLFF
>TRBV18|TRBJ2-7
CASSPSGTSGGLEQYF
>TRBV11-2|TRBJ2-1
CASSPALAVYNEQFF
>TRBV28|TRBJ2-1
CASSQQGRGYNEQFF
>TRBV14|TRBJ2-7
CASSQDLEQYF
>TRBV19|TRBJ1-5
CASDGQGGDQPQHF
>TRBV28|TRBJ1-4
CASSFGATNEKLFF
>TRBV7-9|TRBJ2-5
CASRGLQETQYF
>TRBV5-1|TRBJ2-5
CASSPDGGETQYF